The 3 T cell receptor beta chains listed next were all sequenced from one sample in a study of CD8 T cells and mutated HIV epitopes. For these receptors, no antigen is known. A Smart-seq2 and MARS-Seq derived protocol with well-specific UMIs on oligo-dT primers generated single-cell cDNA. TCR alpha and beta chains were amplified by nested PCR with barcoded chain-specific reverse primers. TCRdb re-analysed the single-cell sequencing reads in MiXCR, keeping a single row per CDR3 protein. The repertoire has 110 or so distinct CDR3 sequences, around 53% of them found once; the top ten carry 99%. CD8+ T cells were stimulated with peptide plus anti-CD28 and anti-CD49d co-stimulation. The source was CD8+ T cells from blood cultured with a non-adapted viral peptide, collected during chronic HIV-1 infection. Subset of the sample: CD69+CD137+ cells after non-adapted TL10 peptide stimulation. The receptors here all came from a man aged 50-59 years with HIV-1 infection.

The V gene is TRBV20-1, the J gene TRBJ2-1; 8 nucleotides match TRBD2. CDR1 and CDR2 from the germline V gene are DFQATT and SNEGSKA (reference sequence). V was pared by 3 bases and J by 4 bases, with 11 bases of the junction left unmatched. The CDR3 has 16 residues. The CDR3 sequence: CSASNMGAGEYNEQFF. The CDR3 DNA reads TGCAGTGCTAGTAACATGGGAGCGGGGGAGTACAATGAGCAGTTCTTC.

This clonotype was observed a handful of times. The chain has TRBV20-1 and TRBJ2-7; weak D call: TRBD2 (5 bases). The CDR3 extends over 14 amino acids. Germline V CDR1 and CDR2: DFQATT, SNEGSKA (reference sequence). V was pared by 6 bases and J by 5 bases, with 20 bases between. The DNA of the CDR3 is TGCAGTGCCAGCAGGCTTGGGGAACTAGACGAGCAGTACGTC. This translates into CSASRLGELDEQYV.

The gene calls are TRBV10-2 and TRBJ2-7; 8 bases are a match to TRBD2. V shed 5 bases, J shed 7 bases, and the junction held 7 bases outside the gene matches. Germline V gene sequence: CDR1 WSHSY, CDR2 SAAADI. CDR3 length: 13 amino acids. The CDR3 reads CASSLSGEGEQYV. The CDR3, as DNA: TGCGCCAGCAGTCTTAGCGGGGAAGGGGAGCAGTACGTC.